The 18 T cell receptor beta chains given below trace back to one sample, sequenced in a study of CD8+ T cells in alopecia areata. Extraction and reverse transcription of RNA yielded cDNA as the sequencing template. The data were produced by immunoSEQ multiplex PCR, yet TCRdb's version contains in-frame clones alone and is incomplete. This repertoire shows around 150,000 clones, about three fifths found once; its top ten account for 35% to 40%. Sequenced: CD8+ T cells sorted from blood. The receptors derive from a human donor in good health.

This clone was seen a few times. The chain links TRBV29-1 to TRBJ2-6; 8 nucleotides line up with TRBD1. CDR1 and CDR2 (germline): SQVTM, ANQGSEA. The CDR3 covers 20 residues. With 0 bases clipped from V and 0 bases from J, the junction kept 13 bases outside the gene matches. CDR3 amino acids: CSVEDDPGTGRASGANVLTF. DNA for the CDR3: TGCAGCGTTGAAGACGATCCTGGGACAGGCCGGGCCTCTGGGGCCAACGTCCTGACTTTC.

The chain uses TRBV4-2 and TRBJ2-5; 9 nucleotides match TRBD2. The germline gives CDR1 LGHNA, CDR2 YNFKEQ. This CDR3 has 14 amino acids. The V segment lost 3 bases and the J segment 9 bases; nucleotides outside the gene matches: 8. The CDR3 nucleotides are TGTGCCAGCAGCCACGAAGCTAGCGGGAAGCCCCAGTACTTC. Translation gives CASSHEASGKPQYF.

This clone was recorded once. The chain carries TRBV13 and TRBJ2-1; TRBD2 agrees at 8 bases. Germline V gives CDR1 PRHDT, CDR2 FYEKMQ (reference sequence). This CDR3 spans 15 amino acids. V gave up 4 bases and J gave up 8 bases; unmatched junction bases: 10. For the CDR3, the DNA is TGTGCCAGCAGCTCAGAAGGGCGGGAGGTCGATGAGCAGTTCTTC. Residues: CASSSEGREVDEQFF.

The J gene is TRBJ2-5, the V gene TRBV29-1, with TRBD1 matching 7 bases. The CDR3 consists of 13 residues. Germline loops: CDR1 SQVTM, CDR2 ANQGSEA. Trimming cost V 0 bases and J 9 bases; bases outside gene matches: 7. The CDR3 loop is CSVEDLGTGAQYF. The CDR3 DNA is TGCAGCGTTGAAGATTTAGGAACAGGGGCCCAGTACTTC.

CDR3 protein: CASSQDPAGAYYGYTF. CDR3 coding DNA: TGCGCCAGCAGCCAAGATCCCGCTGGTGCTTATTATGGCTACACCTTC. The genes are TRBV4-1 and TRBJ1-2; no reliable D call. Per the germline V gene, CDR1 is MGHRA and CDR2 is YSYEKL. With 0 bases removed from V and 5 bases from J, the gap between germline ends came to 16 bases. This CDR3 has 16 amino acids.

The chain carries TRBV9 and TRBJ2-5; D gene uncertain. This CDR3 contains 13 residues. V lost 0 bases, J lost 4 bases, and 7 bases lay in between. Per germline, CDR1 SGDLS and CDR2 YYNGEE. The CDR3 sequence is CASSVGSLETQYF. The CDR3 DNA sequence: TGTGCCAGCAGCGTAGGTTCGTTAGAGACCCAGTACTTC.

This chain connects TRBV7-9 to TRBJ2-1; 11 bases are shared with TRBD2. The CDR3 is 15 amino acids. J was trimmed by 6 bases and V by 4 bases; bases with no gene match: 5. The germline V gene has CDR1 SEHNR and CDR2 FQNEAQ (reference sequence). The CDR3 reads CASSSTSGRVNEQFF. CDR3 nucleotide sequence: TGTGCCAGCAGCTCAACTAGCGGGAGAGTCAATGAGCAGTTCTTC.

The chain carries TRBV5-1 and TRBJ2-7; possible D gene TRBD2, 5 bases. The V gene's germline CDR1 is SGHRS and CDR2 YFSETQ. Trimming pared 0 bases from V and 2 bases from J, leaving 9 bases between. The CDR3 length is 14 residues. In nucleotides, the CDR3 is TGCGCCAGCAGCTTGGCAGGACTCACCTACGAGCAGTACTTC. Its translation is CASSLAGLTYEQYF.

This chain links TRBV7-9 with TRBJ2-2; D ambiguous. CDR3 length equals 14 residues. V was cut by 9 bases and J by 0 bases, with 11 bases left in between. CDR1 and CDR2 (germline): SEHNR, FQNEAQ (reference sequence). The CDR3 region has the DNA TGTGCCAGTTACTGGGTCCCGAACACCGGGGAGCTGTTTTTT. Protein sequence: CASYWVPNTGELFF. Combining the CDR3 with reference TRBV7-9 and TRBJ2-2 gives the whole variable domain DTGVSQNPRHKITKRGQNVTFRCDPISEHNRLYWYRQTLGQGPEFLTYFQNEAQLEKSRLLSDRFSAERPKGSFSTLEIQRTEQGDSAMYLCASYWVPNTGELFFGEGSRLTVL.

V is TRBV4-2 and J is TRBJ2-7, with 11 bases that match TRBD1. The germline V gene encodes CDR1 LGHNA and CDR2 YNFKEQ. The CDR3 extends over 15 amino acids. V lost 4 bases and J lost 5; bases outside the gene matches: 7. The CDR3 coding sequence is TGTGCCAGCAGCCCCCGGACAGGGGGCACCAACGAGCAGTACTTC. It is translated as CASSPRTGGTNEQYF.

This sequence joins TRBV4-1 and TRBJ2-3; tentative D call: TRBD1 (5 bases). The V gene lost 4 bases and the J gene lost 2 bases, with 13 bases spanning the gap. This CDR3 comprises 15 residues. CDR1 and CDR2 (germline): MGHRA, YSYEKL. CDR3 nucleotides: TGCGCCAGCAGCCTTGACAGAGCCTCCACAGATACGCAGTATTTT. Encoded protein: CASSLDRASTDTQYF.

V and J are TRBV9 and TRBJ1-4; maybe TRBD1 (5 bases). The ends were cut back, 2 bases at V and 4 bases at J, with 12 bases in the middle. The germline V gene has CDR1 SGDLS and CDR2 YYNGEE. The CDR3 loop spans 15 amino acids. CDR3 nucleotide sequence: TGTGCCAGCAGCGTCGGGACGGACGTTAATGAAAAACTGTTTTTT. This sequence encodes CASSVGTDVNEKLFF.

The rearrangement joins TRBV11-2 to TRBJ2-3; D is perhaps TRBD2 (5 bases). The CDR3 totals 17 residues. Trimming took off 6 bases at V and 1 base at J, with 20 bases between the two ends. Germline lookup yields CDR1 SGHAT and CDR2 FQNNGV. CDR3 in amino acids: CASSSDGVAIRTDTQYF. The CDR3 DNA reads as TGTGCCAGCAGTTCCGATGGCGTAGCGATCCGCACAGATACGCAGTATTTT.

The V and J genes are TRBV27 and TRBJ2-7; maybe TRBD2 (5 bases). V lost 3 bases, J lost 6 bases, and 12 bases lay in between. CDR1 and CDR2 from the germline V gene are MNHEY and SMNVEV (reference sequence). The CDR3 runs to 13 residues. The CDR3 nucleotides read TGTGCCAGCAGTTTGGGCCTAGCCGTCGAGCAGTACTTC. This gives the protein CASSLGLAVEQYF.

This clone was recorded once. The chain is built from TRBV29-1 and TRBJ2-2; no firm D call. The ends were cut back, 0 bases at V and 4 bases at J, with 9 bases in the middle. Per the germline V gene, CDR1 is SQVTM and CDR2 is ANQGSEA. This CDR3 has 14 residues. The CDR3 sequence is CSVEDTWGTGELFF. CDR3 bases: TGCAGCGTTGAAGATACCTGGGGCACCGGGGAGCTGTTTTTT.

The DNA of the CDR3 is TGTGCCAGCGGACCCGCCGGGGAGCTGTTTTTT. Translation: CASGPAGELFF. The chain joins TRBV25-1 to TRBJ2-2; D is unresolved. This CDR3 is 11 amino acids long. V was pared by 8 bases and J by 6 bases, with 7 bases between. The V gene's germline CDR1 is MGHDK and CDR2 SYGVNS.

Notes on this clone: The same CDR3 arises from other DNA sequences in this sample as well. The chain uses TRBV29-1 and TRBJ2-1; D uncertain. The CDR3 is 10 residues long. V lost 4 bases to trimming and J lost 10 bases, with 8 bases between them. Germline V lookup: CDR1 SQVTM, CDR2 ANQGSEA. CDR3 loop: CSVVGGEQFF. The DNA of the CDR3 is TGCAGCGTTGTAGGTGGGGAGCAGTTCTTC.

The chain has TRBV9 and TRBJ2-7, with 12 bases lining up with TRBD2. Germline CDR1 SGDLS, CDR2 YYNGEE. V shed 3 bases and J 0 bases; nucleotides not matched to a gene: 13. The CDR3 runs to 19 residues. The CDR3 DNA sequence: TGTGCCAGCAGCGAGAGATTAGGGACTAGCGGGCCGATCTCCTACGAGCAGTACTTC. As protein: CASSERLGTSGPISYEQYF.